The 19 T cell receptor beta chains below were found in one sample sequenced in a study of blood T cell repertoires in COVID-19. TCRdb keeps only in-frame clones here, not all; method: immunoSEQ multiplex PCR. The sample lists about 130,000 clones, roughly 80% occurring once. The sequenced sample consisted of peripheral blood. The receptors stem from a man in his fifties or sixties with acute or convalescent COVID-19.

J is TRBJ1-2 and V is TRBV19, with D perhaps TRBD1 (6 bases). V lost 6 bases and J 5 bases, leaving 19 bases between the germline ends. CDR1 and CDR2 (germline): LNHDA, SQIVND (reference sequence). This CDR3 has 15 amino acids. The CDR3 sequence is CASSDHPQGLYGYTF. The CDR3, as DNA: TGTGCCAGTAGCGACCACCCGCAGGGGCTTTATGGCTACACCTTC.

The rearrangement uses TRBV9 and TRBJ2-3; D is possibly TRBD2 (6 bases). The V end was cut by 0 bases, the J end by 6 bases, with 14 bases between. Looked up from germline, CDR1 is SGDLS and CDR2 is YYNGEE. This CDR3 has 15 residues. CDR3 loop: CASSVGLGPGDTQYF. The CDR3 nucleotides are TGTGCCAGCAGCGTAGGACTAGGGCCCGGTGATACGCAGTATTTT. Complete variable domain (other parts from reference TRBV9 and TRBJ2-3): DSGVTQTPKHLITATGQRVTLRCSPRSGDLSVYWYQQSLDQGLQFLIQYYNGEERAKGNILERFSAQQFPDLHSELNLSSLELGDSALYFCASSVGLGPGDTQYFGPGTRLTVL.

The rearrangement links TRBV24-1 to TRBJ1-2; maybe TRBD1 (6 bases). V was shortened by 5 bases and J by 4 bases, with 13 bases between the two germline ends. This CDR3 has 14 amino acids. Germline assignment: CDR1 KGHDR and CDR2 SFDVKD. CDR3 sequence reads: CATSARQGSYGYTF. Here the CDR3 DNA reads TGTGCCACCAGTGCGAGGCAGGGGAGCTATGGCTACACCTTC.

Here the CDR3 reads CASSPDGQGTQPQHF. The DNA of the CDR3 is TGTGCCAGCAGCCCGGACGGACAGGGCACCCAGCCCCAGCATTTT. The chain joins TRBV4-2 to TRBJ1-5; 8 positions agree with TRBD1. The CDR3 spans 15 residues. With V trimmed by 4 bases and J by 7 bases, 9 bases remained unmatched. Germline loops: CDR1 LGHNA, CDR2 YNFKEQ.

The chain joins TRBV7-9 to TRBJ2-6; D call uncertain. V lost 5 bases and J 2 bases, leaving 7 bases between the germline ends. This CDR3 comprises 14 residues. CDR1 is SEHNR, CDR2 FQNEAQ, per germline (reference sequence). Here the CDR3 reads CASSGDPGANVLTF. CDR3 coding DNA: TGTGCCAGCAGCGGAGACCCTGGGGCCAACGTCCTGACTTTC.

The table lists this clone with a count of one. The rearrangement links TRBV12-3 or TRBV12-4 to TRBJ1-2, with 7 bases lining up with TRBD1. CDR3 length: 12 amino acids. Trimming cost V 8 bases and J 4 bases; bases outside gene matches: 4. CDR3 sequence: CASSGQSYGYTF. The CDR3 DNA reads TGTGCCAGCTCGGGACAGTCCTATGGCTACACCTTC.

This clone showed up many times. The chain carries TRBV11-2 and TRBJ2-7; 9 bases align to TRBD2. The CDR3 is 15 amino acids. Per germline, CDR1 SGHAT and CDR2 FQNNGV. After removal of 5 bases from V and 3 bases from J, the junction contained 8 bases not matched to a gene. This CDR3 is CASSINSGSLYEQYF. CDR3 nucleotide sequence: TGTGCCAGCAGCATAAATAGCGGGAGCCTCTACGAGCAGTACTTC.

CDR3 region: CASSPSMGDQPQHF. The CDR3, as DNA: TGTGCCAGCAGCCCGAGTATGGGAGATCAGCCCCAGCATTTT. The V call is TRBV6-5, the J call TRBJ1-5; D call uncertain. Trimming removed 6 bases from V and 5 bases from J, with 14 bases in between. CDR3 length equals 14 residues. Germline assignment: CDR1 MNHEY and CDR2 SVGAGI.

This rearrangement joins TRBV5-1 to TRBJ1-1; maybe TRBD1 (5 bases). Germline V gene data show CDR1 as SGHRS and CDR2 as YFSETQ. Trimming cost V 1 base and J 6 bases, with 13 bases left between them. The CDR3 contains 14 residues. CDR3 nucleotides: TGCGCCAGCAGCTTGTATCAGGGCTTGGCTGAAGCTTTCTTT. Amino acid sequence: CASSLYQGLAEAFF.

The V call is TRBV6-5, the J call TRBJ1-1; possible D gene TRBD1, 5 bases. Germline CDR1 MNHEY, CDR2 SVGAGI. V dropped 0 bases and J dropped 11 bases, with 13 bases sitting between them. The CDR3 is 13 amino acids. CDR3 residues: CASSYSGGLSAFF. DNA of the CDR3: TGTGCCAGCAGTTACTCGGGGGGGTTGAGTGCTTTCTTT.

CDR3 sequence: CASSLNPRDRDYGYTF. The CDR3 nucleotides are TGTGCCAGCTCACTAAACCCCCGGGACAGGGACTATGGCTACACCTTC. The chain links TRBV18 to TRBJ1-2, with 9 nucleotides matching TRBD1. J gave up 3 bases and V 4 bases, and 9 bases lay outside the gene matches. Germline assignment: CDR1 KGHSH and CDR2 LQKENI. The CDR3 consists of 16 residues.

CDR3 residues: CASRLGGRGPDTEAFF. The DNA for the CDR3 is TGTGCAAGTCGCTTAGGAGGGAGGGGCCCGGACACTGAAGCTTTCTTT. The chain joins TRBV12-2 to TRBJ1-1. TRBV12-2 is labeled a pseudogene. The CDR3 totals 16 residues.

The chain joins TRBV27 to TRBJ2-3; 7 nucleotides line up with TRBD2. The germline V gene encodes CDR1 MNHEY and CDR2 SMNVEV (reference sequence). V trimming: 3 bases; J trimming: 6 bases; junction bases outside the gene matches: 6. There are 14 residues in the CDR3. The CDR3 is CASSFAGEGDTQYF. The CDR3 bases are TGTGCCAGCAGTTTTGCGGGAGAAGGGGATACGCAGTATTTT.

The chain's CDR3 is CASTTEGYGYTF. The CDR3 DNA reads as TGTGCCAGCACCACGGAGGGCTATGGCTACACCTTC. The chain carries TRBV12-3 or TRBV12-4 and TRBJ1-2; D is ambiguous. There are 12 residues in the CDR3. Trimming removed 7 bases at V and 4 bases at J, with 10 bases between.

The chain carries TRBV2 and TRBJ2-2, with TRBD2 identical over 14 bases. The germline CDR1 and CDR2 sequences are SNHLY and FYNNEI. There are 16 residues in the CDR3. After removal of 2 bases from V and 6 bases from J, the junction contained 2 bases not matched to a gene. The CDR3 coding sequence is TGTGCCAGCAGTGAATCGGGACTAGCGGGGGCCGGGGAGCTGTTTTTT. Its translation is CASSESGLAGAGELFF.

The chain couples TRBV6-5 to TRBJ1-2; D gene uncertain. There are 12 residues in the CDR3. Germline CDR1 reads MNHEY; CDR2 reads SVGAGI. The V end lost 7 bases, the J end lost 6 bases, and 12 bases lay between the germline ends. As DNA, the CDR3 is TGTGCCAGCAACCTGCAGAGGAATGGCTACACCTTC. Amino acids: CASNLQRNGYTF.

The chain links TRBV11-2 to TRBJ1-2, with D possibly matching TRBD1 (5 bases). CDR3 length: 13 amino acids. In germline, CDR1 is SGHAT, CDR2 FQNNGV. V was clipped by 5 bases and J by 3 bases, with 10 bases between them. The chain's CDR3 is CASSPGTHYGYTF. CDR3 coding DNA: TGTGCCAGCAGCCCCGGGACTCACTATGGCTACACCTTC.

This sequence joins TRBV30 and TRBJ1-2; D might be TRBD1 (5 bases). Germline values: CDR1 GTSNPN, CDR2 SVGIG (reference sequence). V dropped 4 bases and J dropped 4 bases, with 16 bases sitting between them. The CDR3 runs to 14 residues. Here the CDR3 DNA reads TGTGCCTGGACAACGGCAGGGAAGGCCTATGGCTACACCTTC. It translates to CAWTTAGKAYGYTF.

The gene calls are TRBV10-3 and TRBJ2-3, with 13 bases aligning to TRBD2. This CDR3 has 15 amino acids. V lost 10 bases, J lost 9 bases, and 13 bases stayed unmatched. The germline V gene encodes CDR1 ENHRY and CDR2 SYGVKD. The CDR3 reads CATRGTSGDRGTQYF. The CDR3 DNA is TGTGCCACCCGGGGGACTAGCGGGGACCGGGGAACGCAGTATTTT.